The following is a T cell receptor beta chain sequence with its context. The method was immunoSEQ multiplex PCR; TCRdb's version includes in-frame clones alone and lacks a portion of them. Of around 130,000 clones listed, approximately 90% are singletons. The data are from a study of T cell responses to AZD1222 COVID-19 vaccine. V gave up 1 base and J gave up 3 bases, with 11 bases separating them. The CDR3 consists of 15 residues. CDR1 and CDR2 from the germline V gene are SGHAT and FQNNGV. The sample was peripheral blood, taken on day 0 of AZD1222 vaccination. The receptor comes from an adult in good health. The chain joins TRBV11-2 to TRBJ2-3, with D perhaps TRBD1 or TRBD2 (5 bases each). CDR3 coding DNA: TGTGCCAGCAGCTTAGTCGGGGCTTTGACAGATACGCAGTATTTT. It specifies CASSLVGALTDTQYF. Looking up the rest from reference TRBV11-2 and TRBJ2-3 gives the full variable domain: EAGVAQSPRYKIIEKRQSVAFWCNPISGHATLYWYQQILGQGPKLLIQFQNNGVVDDSQLPKDRFSAERLKGVDSTLKIQPAKLEDSAVYLCASSLVGALTDTQYFGPGTRLTVL.